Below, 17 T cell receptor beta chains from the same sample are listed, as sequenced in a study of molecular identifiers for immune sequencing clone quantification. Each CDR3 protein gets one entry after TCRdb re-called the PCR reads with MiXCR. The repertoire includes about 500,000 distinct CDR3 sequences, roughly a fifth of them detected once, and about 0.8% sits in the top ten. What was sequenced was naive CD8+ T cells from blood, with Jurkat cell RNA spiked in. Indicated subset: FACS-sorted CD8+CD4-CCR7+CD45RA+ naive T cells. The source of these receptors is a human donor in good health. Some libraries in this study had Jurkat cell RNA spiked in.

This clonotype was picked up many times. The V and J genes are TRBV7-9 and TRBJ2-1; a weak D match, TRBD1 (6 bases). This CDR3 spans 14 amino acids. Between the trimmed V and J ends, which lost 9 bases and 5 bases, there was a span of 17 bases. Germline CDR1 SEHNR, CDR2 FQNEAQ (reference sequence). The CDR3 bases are TGTGCCAGTGGACAGACGAAAGACAACAATGAGCAGTTCTTC. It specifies CASGQTKDNNEQFF.

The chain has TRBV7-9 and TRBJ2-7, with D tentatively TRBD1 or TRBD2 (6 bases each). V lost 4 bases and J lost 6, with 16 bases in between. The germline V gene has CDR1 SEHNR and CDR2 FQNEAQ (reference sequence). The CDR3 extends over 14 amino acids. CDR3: CASSSEGGLSEQYF. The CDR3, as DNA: TGTGCCAGCAGCTCCGAAGGGGGGCTAAGCGAGCAGTACTTC.

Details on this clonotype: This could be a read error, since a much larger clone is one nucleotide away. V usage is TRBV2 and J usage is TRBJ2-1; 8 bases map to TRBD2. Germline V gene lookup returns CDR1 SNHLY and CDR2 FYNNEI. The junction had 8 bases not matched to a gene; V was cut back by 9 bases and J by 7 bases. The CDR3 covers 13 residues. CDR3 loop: CARGLVDWNEQFF. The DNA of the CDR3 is TGTGCCAGGGGACTAGTGGATTGGAATGAGCAGTTCTTC.

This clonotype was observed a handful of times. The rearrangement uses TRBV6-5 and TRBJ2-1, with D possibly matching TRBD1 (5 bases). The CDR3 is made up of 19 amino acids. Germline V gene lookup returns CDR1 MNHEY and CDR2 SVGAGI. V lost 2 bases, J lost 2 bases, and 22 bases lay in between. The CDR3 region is CASSYGWGRTIGAYNEQFF. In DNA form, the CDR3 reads TGTGCCAGCAGTTACGGTTGGGGCAGAACCATAGGCGCCTACAATGAGCAGTTCTTC.

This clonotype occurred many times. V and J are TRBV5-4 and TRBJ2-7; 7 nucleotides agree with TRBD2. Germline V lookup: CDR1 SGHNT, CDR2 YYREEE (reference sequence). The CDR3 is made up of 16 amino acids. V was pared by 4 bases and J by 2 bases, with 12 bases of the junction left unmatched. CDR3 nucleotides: TGTGCCAGCAGCAAGCGGGGACCGCTCACAGCCTACGAGCAGTACTTC. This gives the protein CASSKRGPLTAYEQYF. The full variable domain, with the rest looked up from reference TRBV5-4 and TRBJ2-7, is ETGVTQSPTHLIKTRGQQVTLRCSSQSGHNTVSWYQQALGQGPQFIFQYYREEENGRGNFPPRFSGLQFPNYSSELNVNALELDDSALYLCASSKRGPLTAYEQYFGPGTRLTVT.

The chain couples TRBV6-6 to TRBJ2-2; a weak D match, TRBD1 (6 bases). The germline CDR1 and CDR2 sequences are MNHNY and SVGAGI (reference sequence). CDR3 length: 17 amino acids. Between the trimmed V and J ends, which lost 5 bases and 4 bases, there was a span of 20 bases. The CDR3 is CASSPFPGQSSTGELFF. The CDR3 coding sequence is TGTGCCAGCAGTCCCTTCCCGGGACAATCGAGCACCGGGGAGCTGTTTTTT.

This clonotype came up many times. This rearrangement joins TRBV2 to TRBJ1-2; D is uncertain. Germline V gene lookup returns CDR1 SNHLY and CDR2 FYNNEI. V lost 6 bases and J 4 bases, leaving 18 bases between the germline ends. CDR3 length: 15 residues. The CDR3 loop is CASSPTGAVGYGYTF. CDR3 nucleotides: TGTGCCAGCAGCCCTACGGGAGCCGTTGGCTATGGCTACACCTTC.

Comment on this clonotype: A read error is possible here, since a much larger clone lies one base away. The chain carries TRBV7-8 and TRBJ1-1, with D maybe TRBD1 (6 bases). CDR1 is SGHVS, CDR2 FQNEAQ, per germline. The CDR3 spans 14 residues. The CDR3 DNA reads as TGTGCCAGCAGCTCCGGGGCAGGGGCCACTGAAGCTCTCTTT. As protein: CASSSGAGATEALF. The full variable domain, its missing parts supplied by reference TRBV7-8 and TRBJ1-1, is GAGVSQSPRYKVAKRGQDVALRCDPISGHVSLFWYQQALGQGPEFLTYFQNEAQLDKSGLPSDRFFAERPEGSVSTLKIQRTQQEDSAVYLCASSSGAGATEALFGQGTRLTVV.

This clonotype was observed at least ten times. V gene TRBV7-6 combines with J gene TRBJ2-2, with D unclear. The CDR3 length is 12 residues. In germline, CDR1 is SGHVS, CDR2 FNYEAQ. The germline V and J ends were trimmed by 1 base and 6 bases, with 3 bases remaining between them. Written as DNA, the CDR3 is TGTGCCAGCAGCTTAGTCCCCGGGGAGCTGTTTTTT. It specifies CASSLVPGELFF.

Written as DNA, the CDR3 is TGTGCCAGCAGCGCCCGGGGCCCCCCTTCGGGTCAGCCCCAGCATTTT. Its protein product is CASSARGPPSGQPQHF. This rearrangement joins TRBV21-1 to TRBJ1-5; the D call of TRBD1 is as the table states it, not checked on the DNA. TRBV21-1 is a recognized pseudogene. CDR3 length: 16 amino acids.

The CDR3 reads CASSLGQLYYNSPLHF. The DNA of the CDR3 is TGTGCCAGCAGCCTGGGACAGCTCTACTATAATTCACCCCTCCACTTT. The V call is TRBV14, the J call TRBJ1-6; 7 bases line up with TRBD1. The CDR3 loop spans 16 amino acids. Germline loops: CDR1 SGHDN, CDR2 FVKESK. J gave up 3 bases and V 4 bases, and 6 bases lay outside the gene matches. Variable domain in full (rest from reference TRBV14 and TRBJ1-6): EAGVTQFPSHSVIEKGQTVTLRCDPISGHDNLYWYRRVMGKEIKFLLHFVKESKQDESGMPNNRFLAERTGGTYSTLKVQPAELEDSGVYFCASSLGQLYYNSPLHFGNGTRLTVT.

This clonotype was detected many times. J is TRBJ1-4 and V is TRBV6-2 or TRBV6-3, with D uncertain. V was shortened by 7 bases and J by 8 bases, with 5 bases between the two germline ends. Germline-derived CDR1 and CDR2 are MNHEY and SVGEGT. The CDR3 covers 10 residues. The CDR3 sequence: CASIQEKLFF. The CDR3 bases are TGTGCCAGCATACAAGAAAAACTGTTTTTT.

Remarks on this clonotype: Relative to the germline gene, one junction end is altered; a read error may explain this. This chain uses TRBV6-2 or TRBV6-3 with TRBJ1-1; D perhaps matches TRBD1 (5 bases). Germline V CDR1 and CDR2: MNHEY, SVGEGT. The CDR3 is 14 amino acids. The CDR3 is CASSYGGMNTEALF. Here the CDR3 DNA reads TGTGCCAGCAGTTACGGGGGAATGAACACTGAAGCTCTCTTT.

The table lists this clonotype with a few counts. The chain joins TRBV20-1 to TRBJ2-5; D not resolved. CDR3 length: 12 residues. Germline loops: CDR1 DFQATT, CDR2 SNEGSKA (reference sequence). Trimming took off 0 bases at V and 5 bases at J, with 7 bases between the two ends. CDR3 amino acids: CSARDMGETQYF. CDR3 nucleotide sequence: TGCAGTGCTAGAGATATGGGGGAGACCCAGTACTTC.

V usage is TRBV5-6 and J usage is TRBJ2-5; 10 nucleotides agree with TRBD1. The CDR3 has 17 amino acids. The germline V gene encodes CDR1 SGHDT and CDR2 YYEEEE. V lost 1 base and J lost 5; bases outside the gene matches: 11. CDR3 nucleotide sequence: TGTGCCAGCAGCTTGTTACTGGAGACAGGGGGCAGGGAGACCCAGTACTTC. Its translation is CASSLLLETGGRETQYF.

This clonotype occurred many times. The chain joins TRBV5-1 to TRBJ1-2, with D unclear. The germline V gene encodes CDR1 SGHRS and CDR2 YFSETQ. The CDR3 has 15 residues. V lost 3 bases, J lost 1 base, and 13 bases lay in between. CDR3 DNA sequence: TGCGCCAGCAGCTCTGAACCAAGGAGTAACTATGGCTACACCTTC. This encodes CASSSEPRSNYGYTF. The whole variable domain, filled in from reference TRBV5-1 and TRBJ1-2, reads KAGVTQTPRYLIKTRGQQVTLSCSPISGHRSVSWYQQTPGQGLQFLFEYFSETQRNKGNFPGRFSGRQFSNSRSEMNVSTLELGDSALYLCASSSEPRSNYGYTFGSGTRLTVV.

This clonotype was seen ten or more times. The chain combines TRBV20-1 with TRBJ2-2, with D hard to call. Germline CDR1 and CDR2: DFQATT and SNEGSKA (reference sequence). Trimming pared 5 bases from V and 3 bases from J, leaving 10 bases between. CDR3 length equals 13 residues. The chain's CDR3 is CSASHGDTGELFF. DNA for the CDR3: TGCAGTGCTTCCCATGGGGACACCGGGGAGCTGTTTTTT.